The clone carrying this T cell receptor beta chain was seen more than once but under ten times. Its cognate antigen is unknown. 13 Jbeta primers and 60 Vbeta primers were used for the PCR. Original processing notes: An analysis performed later counted about 80 million unique TCR beta chains (around 10 million of them shared). TCRdb keeps only in-frame clones here, not all; method: immunoSEQ multiplex PCR. D and trimming were read from the DNA, whereas the V and J calls and clone size are those reported in that table. The profile shows 150,000 to 200,000 clones, around three quarters of them singletons. The data stem from a study of cytomegalovirus exposure and HLA in healthy donors. Study-wide findings and caveats: The study designated some 180 TCR beta chains cytomegalovirus-associated.

Specimen: PBMCs. This sequence originates from a man in his forties in good health and CMV-seronegative.

The CDR3 region is CASSLEGGAPTYEQYF. The CDR3 DNA follows: TGCGCCAGCAGCTTGGAGGGAGGGGCGCCAACCTACGAGCAGTACTTC. The V and J genes are TRBV5-1 and TRBJ2-7; 7 nucleotides line up with TRBD2. Trimming at V came to 0 bases and at J to 2 bases, leaving 8 bases not matched to a gene. The CDR3 is 16 amino acids. CDR1 SGHRS and CDR2 YFSETQ come from the germline V gene. The complete variable domain, with remaining parts taken from reference TRBV5-1 and TRBJ2-7, reads KAGVTQTPRYLIKTRGQQVTLSCSPISGHRSVSWYQQTPGQGLQFLFEYFSETQRNKGNFPGRFSGRQFSNSRSEMNVSTLELGDSALYLCASSLEGGAPTYEQYFGPGTRLTVT.